These 10 T cell receptor beta chains were all obtained from the same sample, sequenced in a study of blood T cell repertoires in COVID-19. Sequencing was performed with immunoSEQ multiplex PCR; in TCRdb, only in-frame clones are kept and a portion is missing. Altogether 250,000 or so clones are present, over 80% being singletons, with the ten largest covering roughly 5.5%. The sample consisted of peripheral blood. These receptors all stem from a human donor in a cohort sampled during active COVID-19.

The chain joins TRBV2 to TRBJ2-3, with TRBD2 matching 13 bases. The V segment lost 4 bases and the J segment 0 bases; nucleotides outside the gene matches: 4. This CDR3 is built from 17 residues. The germline V gene encodes CDR1 SNHLY and CDR2 FYNNEI. The CDR3 protein is CASSGRTSGGSTDTQYF. CDR3 in DNA: TGTGCCAGCAGTGGGAGGACTAGCGGGGGTAGCACAGATACGCAGTATTTT.

The J gene is TRBJ2-2, the V gene TRBV7-3; D uncertain. Germline V gene lookup returns CDR1 SGHTA and CDR2 FQGTGA. The CDR3 length is 15 residues. Trimming took off 6 bases at V and 3 bases at J, with 14 bases between the two ends. CDR3 residues: CASRRTGSHTGELFF. The CDR3 DNA is TGTGCCAGCAGACGAACCGGGTCCCACACCGGGGAGCTGTTTTTT.

This chain joins TRBV6-1 and TRBJ2-5; D remains unclear. The ends were cut back, 2 bases at V and 6 bases at J, with 7 bases in the middle. Germline V gives CDR1 MNHNS, CDR2 SASEGT. The CDR3 consists of 12 residues. CDR3 sequence: CASSEMEQTQYF. The DNA of the CDR3 is TGTGCCAGCAGTGAAATGGAGCAGACCCAGTACTTC.

V is TRBV5-6 and J is TRBJ2-1, with 11 bases that match TRBD2. V trimming: 4 bases; J trimming: 8 bases; junction bases outside the gene matches: 14. CDR3 length: 17 residues. CDR1 is SGHDT and CDR2 is YYEEEE in the germline V gene. The CDR3 sequence is CASSRRLAGNQGDEQFF. In nucleotides, the CDR3 is TGTGCCAGCAGCAGAAGACTAGCGGGAAATCAAGGGGATGAGCAGTTCTTC.

The genes are TRBV13 and TRBJ1-2; 8 bases align to TRBD1. The trim removed 5 bases at V and 4 bases at J, leaving 18 bases unmatched. The CDR3 is 18 amino acids. Per the germline V gene, CDR1 is PRHDT and CDR2 is FYEKMQ (reference sequence). CDR3 in amino acids: CASSPQGTGGVIGYGYTF. CDR3 sequence (DNA): TGTGCCAGCAGCCCTCAAGGGACAGGTGGTGTGATCGGCTATGGCTACACCTTC.

The chain joins TRBV5-1 to TRBJ2-1; TRBD2 matches 13 bases. Germline assignment: CDR1 SGHRS and CDR2 YFSETQ. With V trimmed by 1 base and J by 9 bases, 13 bases remained unmatched. There are 18 residues in the CDR3. In DNA form, the CDR3 reads TGCGCCAGCAGCTTGTTCACTAGCGGGGGGGCTATGTCAAGTGAGCAGTTCTTC. Translation: CASSLFTSGGAMSSEQFF.

This clone is categorized as medium-sized. J is TRBJ2-7 and V is TRBV28; the match to TRBD2 covers 8 bases. Germline V CDR1 and CDR2: MDHEN, SYDVKM. The CDR3 extends over 16 amino acids. The J segment lost 0 bases and the V segment lost 3 bases, leaving 7 bases of the junction unmatched. CDR3 sequence: CASSFILAEPSYEQYF. The CDR3 bases are TGTGCCAGCAGTTTTATACTAGCGGAGCCCTCCTACGAGCAGTACTTC.

This rearrangement joins TRBV25-1 to TRBJ1-1; 7 bases fit TRBD1. Germline V gives CDR1 MGHDK, CDR2 SYGVNS. The junction had 4 bases not matched to a gene; V was cut back by 6 bases and J by 3 bases. This CDR3 region has 13 residues. The CDR3 region has the DNA TGTGCCAGCAGAAGGGACAGCTACACTGAAGCTTTCTTT. It specifies CASRRDSYTEAFF. Supplemented by reference TRBV25-1 and TRBJ1-1, the full variable domain reads EADIYQTPRYLVIGTGKKITLECSQTMGHDKMYWYQQDPGMELHLIHYSYGVNSTEKGDLSSESTVSRIRTEHFPLTLESARPSHTSQYLCASRRDSYTEAFFGQGTRLTVV.

This clone occurred once. Mismatch with germline at one junction end may stem from a read error. The V and J genes are TRBV28 and TRBJ2-7; D is perhaps TRBD1 (5 bases). Germline V CDR1 and CDR2: MDHEN, SYDVKM. CDR3 length: 15 amino acids. The CDR3 reads CASSLQGQLLGRLHF. The CDR3 bases are TGTGCCAGCAGTTTACAGGGCCAGCTTCTAGGGCGCCTACACTTC.

The chain has TRBV6-5 and TRBJ2-5, with TRBD1 matching 10 bases. V lost 5 bases to trimming and J lost 4 bases; unmatched junction nucleotides: 7. Germline CDR1 and CDR2: MNHEY and SVGAGI. The CDR3 covers 15 residues. CDR3 sequence (DNA): TGTGCCAGCAGTACCGACAGGGGGCTGCGAGAGACCCAGTACTTC. The encoded protein is CASSTDRGLRETQYF.